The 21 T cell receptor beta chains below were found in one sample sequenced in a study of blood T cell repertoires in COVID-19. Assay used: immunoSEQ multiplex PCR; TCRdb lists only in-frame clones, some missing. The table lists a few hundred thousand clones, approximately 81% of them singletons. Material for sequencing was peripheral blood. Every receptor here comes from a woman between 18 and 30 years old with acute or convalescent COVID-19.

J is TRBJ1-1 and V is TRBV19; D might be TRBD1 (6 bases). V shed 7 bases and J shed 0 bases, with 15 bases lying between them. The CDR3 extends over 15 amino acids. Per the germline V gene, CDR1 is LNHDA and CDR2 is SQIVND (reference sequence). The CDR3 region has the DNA TGTGCCAGTACCCTCCGGGGGGCGATGAACACTGAAGCTTTCTTT. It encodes CASTLRGAMNTEAFF.

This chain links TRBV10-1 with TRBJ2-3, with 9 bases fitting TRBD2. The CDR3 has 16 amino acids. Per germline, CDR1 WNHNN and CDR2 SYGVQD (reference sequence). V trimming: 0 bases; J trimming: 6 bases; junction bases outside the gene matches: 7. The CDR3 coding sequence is TGCGCCAGCAGTGAGTCGGTCGGGACTAGCATTGATACGCAGTATTTT. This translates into CASSESVGTSIDTQYF.

CDR3 DNA sequence: TGTGCCAGTAGAGTCGGGGTGGAAGCTTTCTTT. Protein: CASRVGVEAFF. The chain joins TRBV12-3 or TRBV12-4 to TRBJ1-1; D not resolved. The CDR3 extends over 11 amino acids. Trimming cost V 9 bases and J 8 bases, with 13 bases left between them.

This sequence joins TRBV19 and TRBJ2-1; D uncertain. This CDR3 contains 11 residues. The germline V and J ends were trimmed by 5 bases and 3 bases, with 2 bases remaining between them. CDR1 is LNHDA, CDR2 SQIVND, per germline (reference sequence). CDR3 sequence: CASSYYNEQFF. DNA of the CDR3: TGTGCCAGTAGTTACTACAATGAGCAGTTCTTC.

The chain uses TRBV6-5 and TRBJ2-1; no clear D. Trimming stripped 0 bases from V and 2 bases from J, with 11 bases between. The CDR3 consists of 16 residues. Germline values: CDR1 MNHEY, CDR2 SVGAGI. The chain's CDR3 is CASSYSMAGAYNEQFF. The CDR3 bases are TGTGCCAGCAGTTACTCGATGGCTGGAGCCTACAATGAGCAGTTCTTC.

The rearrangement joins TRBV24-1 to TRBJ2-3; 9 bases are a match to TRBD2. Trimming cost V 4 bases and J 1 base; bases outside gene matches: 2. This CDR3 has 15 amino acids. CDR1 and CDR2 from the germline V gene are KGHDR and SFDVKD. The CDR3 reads CATSDIAGGTDTQYF. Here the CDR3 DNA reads TGTGCCACCAGTGACATAGCGGGGGGCACAGATACGCAGTATTTT.

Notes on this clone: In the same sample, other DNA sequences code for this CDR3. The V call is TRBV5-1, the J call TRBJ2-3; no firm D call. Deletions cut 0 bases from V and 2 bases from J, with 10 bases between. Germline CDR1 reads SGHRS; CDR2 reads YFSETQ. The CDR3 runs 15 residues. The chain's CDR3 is CASSLGAGDTDTQYF. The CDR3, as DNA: TGCGCCAGCAGCTTGGGCGCAGGCGACACAGATACGCAGTATTTT.

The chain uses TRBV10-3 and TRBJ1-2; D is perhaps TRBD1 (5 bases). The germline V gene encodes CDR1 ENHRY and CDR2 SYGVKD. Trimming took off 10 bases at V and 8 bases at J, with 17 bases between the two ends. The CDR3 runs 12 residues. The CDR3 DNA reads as TGTGCCACGGGGGTCAGGGTTGGCGGCTACACCTTC. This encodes CATGVRVGGYTF.

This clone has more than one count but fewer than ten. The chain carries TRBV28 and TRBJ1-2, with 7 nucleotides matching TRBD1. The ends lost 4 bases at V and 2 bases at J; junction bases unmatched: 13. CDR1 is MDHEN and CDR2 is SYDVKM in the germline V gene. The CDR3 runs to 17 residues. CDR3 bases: TGTGCCAGCAGTTCAATTACTCCCGGGACAGAGAACTATGGCTACACCTTC. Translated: CASSSITPGTENYGYTF.

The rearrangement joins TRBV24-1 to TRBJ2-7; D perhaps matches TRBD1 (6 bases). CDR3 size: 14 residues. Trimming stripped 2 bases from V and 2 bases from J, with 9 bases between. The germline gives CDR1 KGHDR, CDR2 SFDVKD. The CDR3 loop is CATSDSRTAYEQYF. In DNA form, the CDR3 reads TGTGCCACCAGTGATTCACGGACAGCCTACGAGCAGTACTTC.

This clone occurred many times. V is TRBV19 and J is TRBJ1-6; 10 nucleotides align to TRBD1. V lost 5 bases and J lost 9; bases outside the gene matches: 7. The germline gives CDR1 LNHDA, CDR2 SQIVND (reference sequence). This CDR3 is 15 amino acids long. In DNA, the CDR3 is TGTGCCAGTAGTCCGACAGGGGGCGTTCCTTCACCCCTCCACTTT. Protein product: CASSPTGGVPSPLHF.

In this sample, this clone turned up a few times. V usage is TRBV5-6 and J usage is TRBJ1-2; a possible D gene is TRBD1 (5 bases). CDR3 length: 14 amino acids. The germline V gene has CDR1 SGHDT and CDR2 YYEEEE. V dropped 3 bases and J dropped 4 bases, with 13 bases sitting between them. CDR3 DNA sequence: TGTGCCAGCAGCTCCCTCTACGGGGGCTATGGCTACACCTTC. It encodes CASSSLYGGYGYTF. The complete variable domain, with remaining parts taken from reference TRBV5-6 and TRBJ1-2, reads DAGVTQSPTHLIKTRGQQVTLRCSPKSGHDTVSWYQQALGQGPQFIFQYYEEEERQRGNFPDRFSGHQFPNYSSELNVNALLLGDSALYLCASSSLYGGYGYTFGSGTRLTVV.

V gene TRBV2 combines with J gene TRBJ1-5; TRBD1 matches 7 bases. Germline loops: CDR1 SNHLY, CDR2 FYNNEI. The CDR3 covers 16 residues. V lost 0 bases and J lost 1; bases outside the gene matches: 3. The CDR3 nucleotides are TGTGCCAGCAGTGAAGCGCAGGGGGGAAGCAATCAGCCCCAGCATTTT. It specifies CASSEAQGGSNQPQHF.

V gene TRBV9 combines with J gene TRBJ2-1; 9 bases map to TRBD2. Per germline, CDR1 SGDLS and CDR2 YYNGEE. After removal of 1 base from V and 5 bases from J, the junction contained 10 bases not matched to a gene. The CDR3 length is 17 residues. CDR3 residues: CASSVNRAGGPNNEQFF. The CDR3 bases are TGTGCCAGCAGCGTAAACCGTGCGGGAGGGCCGAACAATGAGCAGTTCTTC.

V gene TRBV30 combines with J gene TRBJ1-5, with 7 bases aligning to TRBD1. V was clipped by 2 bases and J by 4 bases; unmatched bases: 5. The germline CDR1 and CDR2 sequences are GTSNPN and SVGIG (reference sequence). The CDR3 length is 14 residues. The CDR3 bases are TGTGCCTGGAGTTCAGGGGGTAAAAATCAGCCCCAGCATTTT. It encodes CAWSSGGKNQPQHF.

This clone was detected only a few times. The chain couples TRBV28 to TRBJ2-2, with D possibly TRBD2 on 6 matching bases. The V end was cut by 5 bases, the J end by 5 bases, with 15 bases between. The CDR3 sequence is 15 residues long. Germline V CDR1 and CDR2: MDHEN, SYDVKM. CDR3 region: CASSLGGRETGELFF. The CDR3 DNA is TGTGCCAGCAGTCTGGGGGGTAGGGAGACCGGGGAGCTGTTTTTT.

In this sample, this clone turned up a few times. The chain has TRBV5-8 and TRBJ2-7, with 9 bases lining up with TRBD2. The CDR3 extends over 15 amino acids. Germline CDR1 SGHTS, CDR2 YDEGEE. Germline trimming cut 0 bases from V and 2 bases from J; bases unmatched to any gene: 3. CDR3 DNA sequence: TGTGCCAGCAGCTTGGGTCTAGCGGGGCCCTACGAGCAGTACTTC. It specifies CASSLGLAGPYEQYF.

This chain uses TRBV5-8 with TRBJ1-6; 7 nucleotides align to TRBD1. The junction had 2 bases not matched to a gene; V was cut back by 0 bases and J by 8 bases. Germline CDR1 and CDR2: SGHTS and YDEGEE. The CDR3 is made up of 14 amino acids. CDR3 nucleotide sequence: TGTGCCAGCAGCTTGGGACAGGGTCATTCACCCCTCCACTTT. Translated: CASSLGQGHSPLHF.

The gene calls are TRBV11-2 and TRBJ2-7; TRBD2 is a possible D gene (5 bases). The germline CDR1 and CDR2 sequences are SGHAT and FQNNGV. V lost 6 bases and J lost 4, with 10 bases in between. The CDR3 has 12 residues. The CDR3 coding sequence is TGTGCCAGCAGTTGGACTTCTTACGAGCAGTACTTC. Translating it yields CASSWTSYEQYF.

Here the CDR3 reads CASSESEPNPISSYEQYF. CDR3 sequence (DNA): TGTGCCAGCAGTGAAAGCGAGCCGAATCCGATAAGCTCCTACGAGCAGTACTTC. The rearrangement links TRBV6-1 to TRBJ2-7; D ambiguous. The CDR3 is 18 residues long. Germline-derived CDR1 and CDR2 are MNHNS and SASEGT. Trimming stripped 2 bases from V and 0 bases from J, with 20 bases between.

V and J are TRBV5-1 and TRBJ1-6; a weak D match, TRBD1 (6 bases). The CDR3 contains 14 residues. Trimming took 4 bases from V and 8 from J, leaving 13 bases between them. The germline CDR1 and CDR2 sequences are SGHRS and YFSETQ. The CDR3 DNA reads TGCGCCAGCAGCCTCAGGGGTAAGGATTCACCCCTCCACTTT. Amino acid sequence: CASSLRGKDSPLHF.